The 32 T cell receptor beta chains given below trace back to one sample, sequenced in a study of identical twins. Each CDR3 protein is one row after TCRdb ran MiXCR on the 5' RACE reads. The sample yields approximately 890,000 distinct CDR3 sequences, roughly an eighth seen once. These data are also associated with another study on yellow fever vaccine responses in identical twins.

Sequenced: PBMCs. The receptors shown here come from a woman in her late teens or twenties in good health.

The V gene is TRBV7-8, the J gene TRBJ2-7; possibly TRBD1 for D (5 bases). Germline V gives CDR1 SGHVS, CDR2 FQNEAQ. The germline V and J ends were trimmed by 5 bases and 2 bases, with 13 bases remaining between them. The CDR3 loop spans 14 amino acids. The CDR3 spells CASSATGIPYEQYF. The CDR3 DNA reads TGTGCCAGCAGCGCTACAGGAATCCCCTACGAGCAGTACTTC.

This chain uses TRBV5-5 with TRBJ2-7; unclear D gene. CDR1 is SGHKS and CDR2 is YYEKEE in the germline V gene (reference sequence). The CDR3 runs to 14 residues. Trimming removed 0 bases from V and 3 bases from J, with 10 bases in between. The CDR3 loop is CASSLGPTGYEQYV. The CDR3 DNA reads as TGTGCCAGCAGCTTGGGTCCGACGGGCTACGAGCAGTACGTC.

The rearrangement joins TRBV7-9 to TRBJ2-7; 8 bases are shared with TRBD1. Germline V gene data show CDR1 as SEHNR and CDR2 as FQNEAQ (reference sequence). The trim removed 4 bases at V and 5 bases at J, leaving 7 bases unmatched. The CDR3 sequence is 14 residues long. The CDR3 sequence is CASSYGQGVHEQYV. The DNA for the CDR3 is TGTGCCAGCAGCTACGGACAGGGTGTCCACGAGCAGTACGTC.

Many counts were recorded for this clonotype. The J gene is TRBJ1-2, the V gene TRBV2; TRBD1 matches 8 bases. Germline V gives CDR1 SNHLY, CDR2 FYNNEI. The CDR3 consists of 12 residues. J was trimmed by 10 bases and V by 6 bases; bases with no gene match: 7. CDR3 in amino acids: CASRIGQGSYTF. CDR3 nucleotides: TGTGCCAGCAGGATAGGACAGGGATCCTACACCTTC.

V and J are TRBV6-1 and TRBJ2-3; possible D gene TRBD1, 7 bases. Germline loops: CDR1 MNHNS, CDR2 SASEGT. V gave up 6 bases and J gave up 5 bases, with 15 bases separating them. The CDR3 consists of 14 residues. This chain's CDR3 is CASRAGGMGDTQYF. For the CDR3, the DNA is TGTGCCAGCAGGGCAGGGGGGATGGGAGATACGCAGTATTTT.

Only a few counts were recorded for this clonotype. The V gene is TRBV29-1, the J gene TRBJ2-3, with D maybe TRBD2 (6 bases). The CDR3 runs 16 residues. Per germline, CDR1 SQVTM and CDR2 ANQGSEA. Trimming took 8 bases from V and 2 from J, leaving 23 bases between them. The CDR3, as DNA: TGCAGCATACACACCCCGCGGGGCGAATTCACAGATACGCAGTATTTT. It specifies CSIHTPRGEFTDTQYF.

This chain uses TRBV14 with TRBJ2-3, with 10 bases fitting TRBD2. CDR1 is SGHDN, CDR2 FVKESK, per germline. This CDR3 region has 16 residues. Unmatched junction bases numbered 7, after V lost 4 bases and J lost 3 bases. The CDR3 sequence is CASSRLAGVVTDTQYF. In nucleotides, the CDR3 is TGTGCCAGCAGCCGGCTAGCGGGAGTGGTTACAGATACGCAGTATTTT.

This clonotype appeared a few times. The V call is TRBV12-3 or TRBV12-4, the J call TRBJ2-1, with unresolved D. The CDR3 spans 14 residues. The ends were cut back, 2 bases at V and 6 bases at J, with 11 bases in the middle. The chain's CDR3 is CASSLSRWANEQFF. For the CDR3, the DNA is TGTGCCAGCAGTTTATCCCGATGGGCCAATGAGCAGTTCTTC.

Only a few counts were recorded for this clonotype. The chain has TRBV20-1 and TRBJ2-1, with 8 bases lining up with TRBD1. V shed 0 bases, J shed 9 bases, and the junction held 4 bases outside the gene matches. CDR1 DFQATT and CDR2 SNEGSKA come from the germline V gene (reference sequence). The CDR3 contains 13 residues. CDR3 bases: TGCAGTGCTAGAGATGCAGGGGGCAGTGAGCAGTTCTTC. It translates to CSARDAGGSEQFF.

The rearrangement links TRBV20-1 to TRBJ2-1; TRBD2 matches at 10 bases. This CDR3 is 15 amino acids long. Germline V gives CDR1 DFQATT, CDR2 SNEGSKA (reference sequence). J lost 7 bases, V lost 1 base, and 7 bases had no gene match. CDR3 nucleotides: TGCAGTGCTAGAGGAGCTAGCGGGAGTCAAAATGAGCAGTTCTTC. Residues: CSARGASGSQNEQFF.

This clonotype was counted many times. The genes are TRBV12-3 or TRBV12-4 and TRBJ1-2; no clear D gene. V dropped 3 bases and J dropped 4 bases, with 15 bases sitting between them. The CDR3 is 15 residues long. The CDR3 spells CASSFPGQVGYGYTF. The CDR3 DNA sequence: TGTGCCAGCAGTTTCCCCGGCCAGGTCGGCTATGGCTACACCTTC.

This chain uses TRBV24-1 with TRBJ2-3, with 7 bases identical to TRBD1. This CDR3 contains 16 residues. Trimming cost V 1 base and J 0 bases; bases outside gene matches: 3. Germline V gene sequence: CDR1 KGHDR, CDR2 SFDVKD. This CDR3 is CATSDFGTASTDTQYF. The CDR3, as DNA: TGTGCCACCAGTGATTTTGGGACAGCTAGCACAGATACGCAGTATTTT.

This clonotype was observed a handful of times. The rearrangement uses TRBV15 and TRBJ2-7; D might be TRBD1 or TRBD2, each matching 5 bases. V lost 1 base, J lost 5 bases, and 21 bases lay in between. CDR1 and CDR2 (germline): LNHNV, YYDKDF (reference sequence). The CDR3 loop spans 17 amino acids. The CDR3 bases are TGTGCCACCAGCAGAGGTTTGACGAGGGGCCGGCTTGACGAGCAGTACTTC. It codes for CATSRGLTRGRLDEQYF. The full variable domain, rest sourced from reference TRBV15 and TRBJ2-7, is DAMVIQNPRYQVTQFGKPVTLSCSQTLNHNVMYWYQQKSSQAPKLLFHYYDKDFNNEADTPDNFQSRRPNTSFCFLDIRSPGLGDTAMYLCATSRGLTRGRLDEQYFGPGTRLTVT.

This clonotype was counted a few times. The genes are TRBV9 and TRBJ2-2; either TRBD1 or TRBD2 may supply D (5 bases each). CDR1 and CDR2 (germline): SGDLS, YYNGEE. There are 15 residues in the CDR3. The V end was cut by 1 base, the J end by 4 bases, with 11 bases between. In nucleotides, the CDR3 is TGTGCCAGCAGCGTAACCGGGACGCTCACCGGGGAGCTGTTTTTT. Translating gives CASSVTGTLTGELFF.

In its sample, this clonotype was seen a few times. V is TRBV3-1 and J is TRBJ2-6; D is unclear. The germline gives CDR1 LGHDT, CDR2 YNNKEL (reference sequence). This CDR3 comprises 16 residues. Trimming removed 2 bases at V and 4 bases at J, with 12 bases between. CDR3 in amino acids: CASSQNLGSGANVLTF. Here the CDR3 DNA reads TGTGCCAGCAGCCAAAACTTAGGATCCGGGGCCAACGTCCTGACTTTC.

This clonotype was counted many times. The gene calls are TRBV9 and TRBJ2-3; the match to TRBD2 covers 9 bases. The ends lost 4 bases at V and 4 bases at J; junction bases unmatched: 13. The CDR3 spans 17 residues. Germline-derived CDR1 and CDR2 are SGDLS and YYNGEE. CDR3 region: CASSLSLSGSGADTQYF. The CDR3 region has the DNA TGTGCCAGCAGCTTAAGCCTTAGCGGGAGTGGGGCAGATACGCAGTATTTT.

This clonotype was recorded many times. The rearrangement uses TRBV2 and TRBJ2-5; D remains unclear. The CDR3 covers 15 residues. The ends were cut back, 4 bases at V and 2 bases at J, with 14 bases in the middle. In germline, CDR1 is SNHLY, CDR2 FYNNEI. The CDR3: CASSGISLRQETQYF. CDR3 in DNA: TGTGCCAGCAGTGGAATTAGTCTGAGGCAAGAGACCCAGTACTTC.

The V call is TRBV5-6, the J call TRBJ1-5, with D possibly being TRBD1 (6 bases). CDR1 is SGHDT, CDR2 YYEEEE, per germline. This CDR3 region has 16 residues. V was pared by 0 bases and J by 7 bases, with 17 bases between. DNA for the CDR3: TGTGCCAGCAGCTTGGGCCCTCCGGGAGGGGGACAGCCCCAGCATTTT. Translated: CASSLGPPGGGQPQHF.

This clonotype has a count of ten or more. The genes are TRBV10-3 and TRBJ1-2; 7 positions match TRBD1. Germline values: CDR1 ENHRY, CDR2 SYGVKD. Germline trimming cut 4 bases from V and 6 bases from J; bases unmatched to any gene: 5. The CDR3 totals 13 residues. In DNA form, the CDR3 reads TGTGCCATCAGTGGACAGGGCGGAGATGGCTACACCTTC. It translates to CAISGQGGDGYTF.

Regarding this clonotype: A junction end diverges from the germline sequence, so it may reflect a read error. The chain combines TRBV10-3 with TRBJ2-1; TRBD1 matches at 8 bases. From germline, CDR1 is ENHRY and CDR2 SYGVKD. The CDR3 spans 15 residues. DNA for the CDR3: TGTGCCATCAGTGAGTCTTTGGTGGACAGGGTGCTGCGATCCTTC. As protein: CAISESLVDRVLRSF.

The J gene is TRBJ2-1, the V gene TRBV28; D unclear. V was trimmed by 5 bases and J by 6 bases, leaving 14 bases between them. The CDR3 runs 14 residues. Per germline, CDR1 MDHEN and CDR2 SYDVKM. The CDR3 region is CASSPPAPSNEQFF. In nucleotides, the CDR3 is TGTGCCAGCAGTCCCCCGGCACCGTCCAATGAGCAGTTCTTC.

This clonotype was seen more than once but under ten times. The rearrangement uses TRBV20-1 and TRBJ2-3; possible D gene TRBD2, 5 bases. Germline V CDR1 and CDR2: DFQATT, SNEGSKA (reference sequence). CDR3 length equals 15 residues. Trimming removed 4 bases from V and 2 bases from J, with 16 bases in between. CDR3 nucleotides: TGCAGTGCTATTCCGGACTCCAGACCCACAGATACGCAGTATTTT. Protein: CSAIPDSRPTDTQYF.

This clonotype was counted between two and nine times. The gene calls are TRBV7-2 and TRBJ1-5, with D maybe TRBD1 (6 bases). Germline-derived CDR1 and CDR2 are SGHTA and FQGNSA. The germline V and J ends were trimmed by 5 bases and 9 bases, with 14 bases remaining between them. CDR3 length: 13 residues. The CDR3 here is CASSPGGGRPQHF. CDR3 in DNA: TGTGCCAGCAGCCCCGGAGGGGGGCGGCCCCAGCATTTT.

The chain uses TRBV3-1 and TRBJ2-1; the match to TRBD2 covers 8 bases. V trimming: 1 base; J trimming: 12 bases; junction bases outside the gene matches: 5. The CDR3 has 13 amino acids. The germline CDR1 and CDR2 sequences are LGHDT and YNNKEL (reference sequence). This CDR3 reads CASSQGGAGGQFF. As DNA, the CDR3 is TGTGCCAGCAGCCAAGGAGGGGCGGGAGGGCAGTTCTTC.

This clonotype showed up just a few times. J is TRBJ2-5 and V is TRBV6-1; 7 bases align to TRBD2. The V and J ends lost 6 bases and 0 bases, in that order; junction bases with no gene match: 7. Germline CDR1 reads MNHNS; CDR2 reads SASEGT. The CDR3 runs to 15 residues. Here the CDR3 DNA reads TGTGCCAGCAGACCTAGCGGATACTACCAAGAGACCCAGTACTTC. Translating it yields CASRPSGYYQETQYF.

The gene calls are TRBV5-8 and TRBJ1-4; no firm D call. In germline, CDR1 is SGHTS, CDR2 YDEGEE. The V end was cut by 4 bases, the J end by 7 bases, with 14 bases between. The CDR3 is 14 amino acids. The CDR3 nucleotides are TGTGCCAGCAGCAGACTCTCCGGAGGTGAAAAACTGTTTTTT. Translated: CASSRLSGGEKLFF.

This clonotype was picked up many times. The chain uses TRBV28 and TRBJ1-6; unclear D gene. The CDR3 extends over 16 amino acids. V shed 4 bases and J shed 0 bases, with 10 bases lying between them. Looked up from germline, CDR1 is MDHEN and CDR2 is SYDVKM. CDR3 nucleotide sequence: TGTGCCAGCAGTTCGGGATGGAGCTCCTATAATTCACCCCTCCACTTT. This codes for CASSSGWSSYNSPLHF.

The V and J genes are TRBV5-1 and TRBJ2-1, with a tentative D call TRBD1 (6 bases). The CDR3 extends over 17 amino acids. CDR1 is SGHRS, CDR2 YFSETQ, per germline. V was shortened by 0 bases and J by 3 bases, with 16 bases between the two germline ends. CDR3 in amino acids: CASSLAPAQGFYNEQFF. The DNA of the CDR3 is TGCGCCAGCAGCTTGGCCCCCGCACAGGGATTCTACAATGAGCAGTTCTTC. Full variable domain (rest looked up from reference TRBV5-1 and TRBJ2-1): KAGVTQTPRYLIKTRGQQVTLSCSPISGHRSVSWYQQTPGQGLQFLFEYFSETQRNKGNFPGRFSGRQFSNSRSEMNVSTLELGDSALYLCASSLAPAQGFYNEQFFGPGTRLTVL.

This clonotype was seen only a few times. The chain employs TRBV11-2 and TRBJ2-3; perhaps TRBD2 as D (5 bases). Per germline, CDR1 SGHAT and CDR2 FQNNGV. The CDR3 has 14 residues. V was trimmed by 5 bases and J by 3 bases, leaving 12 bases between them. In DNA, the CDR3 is TGTGCCAGCAGCCCTAACCGGGATACAGATACGCAGTATTTT. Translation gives CASSPNRDTDTQYF.

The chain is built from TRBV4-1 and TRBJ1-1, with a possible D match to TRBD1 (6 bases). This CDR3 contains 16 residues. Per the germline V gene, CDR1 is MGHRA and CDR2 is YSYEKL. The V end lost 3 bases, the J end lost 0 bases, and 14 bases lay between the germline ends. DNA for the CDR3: TGCGCCAGCAGCCAGGGCACCGGGACATTGAACACTGAAGCTTTCTTT. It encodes CASSQGTGTLNTEAFF.

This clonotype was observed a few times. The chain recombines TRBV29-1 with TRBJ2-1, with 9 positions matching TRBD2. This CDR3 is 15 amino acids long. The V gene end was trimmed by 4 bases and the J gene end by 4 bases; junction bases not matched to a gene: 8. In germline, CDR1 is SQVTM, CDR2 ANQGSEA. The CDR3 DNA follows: TGCAGCGTTGTACCAGCGGGGGGTATGTACAATGAGCAGTTCTTC. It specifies CSVVPAGGMYNEQFF.

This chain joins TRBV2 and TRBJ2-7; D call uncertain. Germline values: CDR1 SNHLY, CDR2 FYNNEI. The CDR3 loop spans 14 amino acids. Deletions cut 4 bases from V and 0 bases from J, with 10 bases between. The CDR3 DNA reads TGTGCCAGCAGTGGAAAGGTGGCCTCCTACGAGCAGTACTTC. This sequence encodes CASSGKVASYEQYF. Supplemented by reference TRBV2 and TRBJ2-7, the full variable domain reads EPEVTQTPSHQVTQMGQEVILRCVPISNHLYFYWYRQILGQKVEFLVSFYNNEISEKSEIFDDQFSVERPDGSNFTLKIRSTKLEDSAMYFCASSGKVASYEQYFGPGTRLTVT.